This T cell receptor beta chain was identified during a study of control samples from healthy donors and cancer patients. This clone was recorded a few times. Profiling relied on immunoSEQ multiplex PCR, and the TCRdb table lists in-frame clones only, not all of them. The sample yields tens of thousands of clones, about 90% seen once. Trimming cost V 3 bases and J 3 bases; bases outside gene matches: 3. Germline-derived CDR1 and CDR2 are MGHRA and YSYEKL. This CDR3 comprises 16 residues. The TCR originated in a woman aged 45-65 years in good health. The sample taken for sequencing was blood. V usage is TRBV4-1 and J usage is TRBJ2-1; TRBD2 agrees at 12 bases. CDR3 bases: TGCGCCAGCAGCCAGCCACTAGCGGGAGGCTACAATGAGCAGTTCTTC. It specifies CASSQPLAGGYNEQFF.